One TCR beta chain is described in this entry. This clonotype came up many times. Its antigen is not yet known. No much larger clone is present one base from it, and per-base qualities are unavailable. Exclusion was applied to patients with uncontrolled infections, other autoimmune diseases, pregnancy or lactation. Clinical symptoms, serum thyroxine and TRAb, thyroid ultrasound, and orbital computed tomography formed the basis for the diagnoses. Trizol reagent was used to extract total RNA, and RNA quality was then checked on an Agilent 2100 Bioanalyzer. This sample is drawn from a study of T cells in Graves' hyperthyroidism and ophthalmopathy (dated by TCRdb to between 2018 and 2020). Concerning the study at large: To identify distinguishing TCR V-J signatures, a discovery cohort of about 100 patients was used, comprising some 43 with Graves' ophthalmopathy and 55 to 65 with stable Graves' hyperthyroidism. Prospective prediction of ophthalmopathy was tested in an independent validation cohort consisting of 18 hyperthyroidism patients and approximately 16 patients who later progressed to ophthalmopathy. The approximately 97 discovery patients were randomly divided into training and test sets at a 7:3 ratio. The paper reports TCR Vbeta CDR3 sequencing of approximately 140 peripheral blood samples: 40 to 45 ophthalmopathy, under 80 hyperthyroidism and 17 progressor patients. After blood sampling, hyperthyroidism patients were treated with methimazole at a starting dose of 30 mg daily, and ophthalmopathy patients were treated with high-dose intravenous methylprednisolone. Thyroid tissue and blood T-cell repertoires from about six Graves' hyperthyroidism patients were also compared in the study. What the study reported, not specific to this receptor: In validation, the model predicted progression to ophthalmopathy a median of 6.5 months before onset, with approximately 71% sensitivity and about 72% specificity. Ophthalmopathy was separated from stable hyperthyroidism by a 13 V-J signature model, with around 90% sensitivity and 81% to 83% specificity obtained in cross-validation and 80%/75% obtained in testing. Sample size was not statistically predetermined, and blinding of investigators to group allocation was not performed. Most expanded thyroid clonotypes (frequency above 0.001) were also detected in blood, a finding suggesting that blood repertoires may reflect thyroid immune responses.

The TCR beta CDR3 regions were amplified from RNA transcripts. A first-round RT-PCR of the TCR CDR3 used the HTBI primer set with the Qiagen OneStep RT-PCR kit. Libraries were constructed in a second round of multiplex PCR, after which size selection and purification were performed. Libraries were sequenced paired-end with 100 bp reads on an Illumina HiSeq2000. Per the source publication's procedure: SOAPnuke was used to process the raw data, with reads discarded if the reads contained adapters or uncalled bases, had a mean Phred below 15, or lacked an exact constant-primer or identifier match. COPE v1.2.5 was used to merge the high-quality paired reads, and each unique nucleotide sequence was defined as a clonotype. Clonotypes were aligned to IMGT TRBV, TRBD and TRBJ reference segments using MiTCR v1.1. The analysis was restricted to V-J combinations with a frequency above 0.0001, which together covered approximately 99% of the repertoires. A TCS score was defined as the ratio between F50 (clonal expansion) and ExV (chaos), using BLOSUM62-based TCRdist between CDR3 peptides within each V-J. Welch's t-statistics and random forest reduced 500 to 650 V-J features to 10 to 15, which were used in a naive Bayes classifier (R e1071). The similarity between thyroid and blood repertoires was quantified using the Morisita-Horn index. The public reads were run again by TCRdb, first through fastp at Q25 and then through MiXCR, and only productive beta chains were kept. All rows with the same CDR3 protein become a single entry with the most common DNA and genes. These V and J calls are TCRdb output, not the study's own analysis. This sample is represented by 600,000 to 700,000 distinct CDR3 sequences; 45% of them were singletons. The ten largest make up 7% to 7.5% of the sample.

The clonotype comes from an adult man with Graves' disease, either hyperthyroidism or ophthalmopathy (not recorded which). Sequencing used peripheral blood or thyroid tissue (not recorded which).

In nucleotide form, the sequence is TGTGCCAGCAGTGAATGGGGACAGATAAACACTGAAGCTTTCTTT. It is translated as CASSEWGQINTEAFF. This sequence uses TRBV25-1 and TRBJ1-1; 7 middle bases align to TRBD1. The V end gives up 1 base and the J end 2 bases, leaving 4 bases in the junction not matched to a gene. The CDR3 numbers 15 residues from cysteine through phenylalanine. Of all the DNA, just the CDR3 is kept, 45 bases in frame from base 1. Based on the germline V gene, the CDR1 and CDR2 sequences are MGHDK and SYGVNS. Supplemented by the reference TRBV25-1 and TRBJ1-1 proteins around the CDR3, the complete variable domain is EADIYQTPRYLVIGTGKKITLECSQTMGHDKMYWYQQDPGMELHLIHYSYGVNSTEKGDLSSESTVSRIRTEHFPLTLESARPSHTSQYLCASSEWGQINTEAFFGQGTRLTVV.